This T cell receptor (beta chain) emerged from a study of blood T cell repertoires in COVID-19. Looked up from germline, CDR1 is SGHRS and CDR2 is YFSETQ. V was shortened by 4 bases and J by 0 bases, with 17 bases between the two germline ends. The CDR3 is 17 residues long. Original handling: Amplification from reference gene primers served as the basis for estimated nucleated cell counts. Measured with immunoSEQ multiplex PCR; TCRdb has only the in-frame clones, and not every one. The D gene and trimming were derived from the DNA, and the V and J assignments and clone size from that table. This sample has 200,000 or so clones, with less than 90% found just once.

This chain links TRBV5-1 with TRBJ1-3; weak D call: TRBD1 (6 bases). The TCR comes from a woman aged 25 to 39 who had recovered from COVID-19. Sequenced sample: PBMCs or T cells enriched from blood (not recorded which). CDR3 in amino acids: CASSLRQDLNSGNTIYF. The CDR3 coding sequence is TGCGCCAGCAGCCTCCGACAGGACCTTAACTCTGGAAACACCATATATTTT.